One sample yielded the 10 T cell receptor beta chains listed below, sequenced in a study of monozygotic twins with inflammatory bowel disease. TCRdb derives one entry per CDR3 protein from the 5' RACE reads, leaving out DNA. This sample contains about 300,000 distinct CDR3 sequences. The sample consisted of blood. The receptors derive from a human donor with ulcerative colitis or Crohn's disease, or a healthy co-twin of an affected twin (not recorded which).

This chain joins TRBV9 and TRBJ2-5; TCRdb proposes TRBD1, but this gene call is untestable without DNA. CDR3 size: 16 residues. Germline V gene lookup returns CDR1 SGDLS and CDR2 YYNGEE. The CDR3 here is CASSADPQGPEETQYF. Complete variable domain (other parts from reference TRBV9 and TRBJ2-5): DSGVTQTPKHLITATGQRVTLRCSPRSGDLSVYWYQQSLDQGLQFLIQYYNGEERAKGNILERFSAQQFPDLHSELNLSSLELGDSALYFCASSADPQGPEETQYFGPGTRLLVL.

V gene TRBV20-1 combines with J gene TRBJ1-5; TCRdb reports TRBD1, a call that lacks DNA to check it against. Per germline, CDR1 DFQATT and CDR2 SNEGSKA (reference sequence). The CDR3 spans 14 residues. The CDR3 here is CSVVQTGGNQPQHF.

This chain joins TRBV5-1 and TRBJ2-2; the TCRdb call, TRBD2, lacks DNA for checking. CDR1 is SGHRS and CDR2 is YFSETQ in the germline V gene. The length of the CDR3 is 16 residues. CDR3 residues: CASSLAGPSVAGELFF.

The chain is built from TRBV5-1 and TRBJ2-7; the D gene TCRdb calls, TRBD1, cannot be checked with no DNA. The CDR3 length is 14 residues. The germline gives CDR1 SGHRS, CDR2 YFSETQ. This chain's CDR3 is CASSQRGHMGEQYF.

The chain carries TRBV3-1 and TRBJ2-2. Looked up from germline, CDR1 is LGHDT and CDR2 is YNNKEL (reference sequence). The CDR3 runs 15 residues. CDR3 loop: CASSHGSANTGELFF.

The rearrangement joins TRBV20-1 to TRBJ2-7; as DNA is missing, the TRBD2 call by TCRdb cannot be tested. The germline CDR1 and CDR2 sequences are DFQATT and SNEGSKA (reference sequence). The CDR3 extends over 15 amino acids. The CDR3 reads CSARDSHGSRYEQYF.

CDR3 region: CVSSVEGGGFYEQFF. The gene calls are TRBV9 and TRBJ2-1; there is no DNA to check the TCRdb D call of TRBD1. This CDR3 contains 15 residues. CDR1 SGDLS and CDR2 YYNGEE come from the germline V gene.

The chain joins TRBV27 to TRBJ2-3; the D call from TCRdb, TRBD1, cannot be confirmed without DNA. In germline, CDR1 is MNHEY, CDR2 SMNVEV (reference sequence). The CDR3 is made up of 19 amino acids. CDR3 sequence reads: CASSLNRYTGQGPTDTQYF.

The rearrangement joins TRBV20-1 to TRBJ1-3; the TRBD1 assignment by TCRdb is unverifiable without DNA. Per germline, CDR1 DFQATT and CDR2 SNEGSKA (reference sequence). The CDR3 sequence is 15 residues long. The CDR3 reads CSANEPGAPGNTIYF.

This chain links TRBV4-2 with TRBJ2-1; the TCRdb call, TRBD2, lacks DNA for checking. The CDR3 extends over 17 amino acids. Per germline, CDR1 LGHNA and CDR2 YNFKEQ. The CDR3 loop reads CASSQEPRVAGYNEQFF.